This TCR beta chain appears in the sequencing data of a study of CD8+ T cells in alopecia areata. Reverse transcription of extracted RNA yielded cDNA, which provided the sequencing template. Clones were read by immunoSEQ multiplex PCR, and TCRdb kept only the in-frame ones, dropping some. Among 150,000 to 200,000 clones, roughly 60% were seen once, and the ten largest hold approximately 1%. Treatment reported: oral pan-JAK inhibitor, 5-10 mg twice daily. With V trimmed by 7 bases and J by 6 bases, 7 bases remained unmatched. The CDR3 sequence is 14 residues long. CDR1 and CDR2 (germline): SQVTM, ANQGSEA.

This rearrangement joins TRBV29-1 to TRBJ2-1; 12 bases map to TRBD2. This sequence was found in a human donor with alopecia areata. The starting material was CD4+ T cells sorted from blood, obtained at week 24, from a patient treated with tofacitinib. The CDR3 is CSAGLAGWSNEQFF. The CDR3, as DNA: TGCAGCGCCGGACTAGCGGGGTGGTCCAATGAGCAGTTCTTC.